This T cell receptor (beta chain) emerged from a study of beta chain features in type 1 diabetes. Study-wide context: Age and gender were similar between patients and healthy donors, as were cell yields.

In the case of this clone: Its specificity is not known.

A sort by CD45RO/CCR7/CD25/CD127/CD95/CD27 yielded CD4+ naive, central memory, regulatory and stem cell-like memory cells. TCRB transcripts that were expressed got sequenced, as all of the isolated RNA had been reverse transcribed. Sequenced by immunoSEQ multiplex PCR; TCRdb stores in-frame clones only, minus some. The sample records 630,000 or so clones, 11% to 15% being singletons. The study's findings and limits: Relative to healthy donors, patients appeared to have naive, central memory and Treg TCRB repertoires that were more similar. Patients with type 1 diabetes showed fewer VDJ junction insertions and more deletions. Shortening that was moderate but significant affected the TCRB CDR3s of Type 1 diabetes patients in all four CD4+ subsets.

V gave up 6 bases and J gave up 1 base, with 21 bases separating them. Germline V lookup: CDR1 SGHTA, CDR2 FQGNSA. This CDR3 has 17 residues. The chain uses TRBV7-2 and TRBJ2-5; a possible D gene is TRBD1 (6 bases). The sample comprised naive CD4+ T cells from blood. The source is a man aged 18-30 years with type 1 diabetes. The CDR3: CASSPRVRTATQETQYF. CDR3 DNA: TGTGCCAGCAGTCCCAGGGTAAGGACAGCGACCCAAGAGACCCAGTACTTC.